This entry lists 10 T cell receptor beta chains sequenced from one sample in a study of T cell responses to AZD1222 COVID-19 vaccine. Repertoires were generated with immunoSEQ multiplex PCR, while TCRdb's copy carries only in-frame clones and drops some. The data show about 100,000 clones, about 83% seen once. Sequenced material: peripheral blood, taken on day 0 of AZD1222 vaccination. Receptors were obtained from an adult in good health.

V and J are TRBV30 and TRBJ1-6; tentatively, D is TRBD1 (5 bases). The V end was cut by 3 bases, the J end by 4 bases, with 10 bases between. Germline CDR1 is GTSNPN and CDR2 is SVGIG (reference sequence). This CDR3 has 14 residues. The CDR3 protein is CAWRTGSYNSPLHF. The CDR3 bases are TGTGCCTGGAGAACAGGCTCATATAATTCACCCCTCCACTTT.

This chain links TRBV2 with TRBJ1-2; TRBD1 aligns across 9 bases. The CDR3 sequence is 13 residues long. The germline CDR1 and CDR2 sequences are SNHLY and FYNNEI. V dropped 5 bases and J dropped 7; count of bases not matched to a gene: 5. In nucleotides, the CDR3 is TGTGCCAGCAGTTCGGGACAGGGTTCTGGCTACACCTTC. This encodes CASSSGQGSGYTF.

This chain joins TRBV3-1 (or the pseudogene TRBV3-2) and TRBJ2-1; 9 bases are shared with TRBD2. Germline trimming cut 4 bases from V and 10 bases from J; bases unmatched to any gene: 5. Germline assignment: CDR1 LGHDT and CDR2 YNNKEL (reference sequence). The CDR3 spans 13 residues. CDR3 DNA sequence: TGTGCCAGCAGCCGCAGACTAGCGGTAGAGCAGTTCTTC. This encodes CASSRRLAVEQFF.

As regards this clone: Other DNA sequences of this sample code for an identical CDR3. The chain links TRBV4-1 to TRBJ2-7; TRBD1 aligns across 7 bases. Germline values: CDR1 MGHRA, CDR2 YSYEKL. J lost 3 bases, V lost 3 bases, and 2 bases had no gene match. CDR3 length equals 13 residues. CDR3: CASSHDRDYEQYF. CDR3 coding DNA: TGCGCCAGCAGCCATGACAGGGACTACGAGCAGTACTTC.

CDR3: CASRPGPSYEQYF. DNA of the CDR3: TGTGCCAGCAGGCCGGGTCCCTCCTACGAGCAGTACTTC. The V gene is TRBV6-5, the J gene TRBJ2-7, with D uncertain. The CDR3 has 13 residues. Trimming shortened V by 6 bases and J by 0 bases, and 9 bases separated the two germline ends. CDR1 is MNHEY and CDR2 is SVGAGI in the germline V gene.

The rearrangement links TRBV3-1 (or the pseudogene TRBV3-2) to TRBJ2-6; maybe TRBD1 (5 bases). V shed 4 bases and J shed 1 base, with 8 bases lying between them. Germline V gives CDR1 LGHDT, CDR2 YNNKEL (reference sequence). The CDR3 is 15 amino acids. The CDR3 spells CASSLGASGANVLTF. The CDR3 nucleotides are TGTGCCAGCAGCCTTGGGGCGTCTGGGGCCAACGTCCTGACTTTC.

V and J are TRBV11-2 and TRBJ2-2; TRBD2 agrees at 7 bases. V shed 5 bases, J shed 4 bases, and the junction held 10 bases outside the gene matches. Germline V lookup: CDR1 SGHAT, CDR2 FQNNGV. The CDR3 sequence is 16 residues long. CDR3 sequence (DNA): TGTGCCAGCAGCCCTCTTAGGGCTAGCGGCACCGGGGAGCTGTTTTTT. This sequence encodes CASSPLRASGTGELFF.

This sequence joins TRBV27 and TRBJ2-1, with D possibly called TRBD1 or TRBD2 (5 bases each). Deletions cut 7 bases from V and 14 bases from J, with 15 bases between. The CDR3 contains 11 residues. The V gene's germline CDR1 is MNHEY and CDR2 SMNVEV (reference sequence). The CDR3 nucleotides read TGTGCCAGCACCTCCGGGACGAATGAGTTCTTC. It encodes CASTSGTNEFF.

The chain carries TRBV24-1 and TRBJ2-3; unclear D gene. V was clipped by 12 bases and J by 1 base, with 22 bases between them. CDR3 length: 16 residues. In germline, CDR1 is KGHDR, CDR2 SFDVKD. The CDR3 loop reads CAPQSSPPVGTDTQYF. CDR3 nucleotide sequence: TGTGCCCCGCAATCGTCCCCGCCCGTCGGCACAGATACGCAGTATTTT.

The CDR3: CAIREEGQTEAFF. CDR3 nucleotides: TGTGCCATCAGGGAAGAGGGACAGACTGAAGCTTTCTTT. The V and J genes are TRBV10-3 and TRBJ1-1; TRBD1 matches at 7 bases. V lost 6 bases to trimming and J lost 5 bases; unmatched junction nucleotides: 6. This CDR3 is built from 13 residues. The V gene's germline CDR1 is ENHRY and CDR2 SYGVKD.